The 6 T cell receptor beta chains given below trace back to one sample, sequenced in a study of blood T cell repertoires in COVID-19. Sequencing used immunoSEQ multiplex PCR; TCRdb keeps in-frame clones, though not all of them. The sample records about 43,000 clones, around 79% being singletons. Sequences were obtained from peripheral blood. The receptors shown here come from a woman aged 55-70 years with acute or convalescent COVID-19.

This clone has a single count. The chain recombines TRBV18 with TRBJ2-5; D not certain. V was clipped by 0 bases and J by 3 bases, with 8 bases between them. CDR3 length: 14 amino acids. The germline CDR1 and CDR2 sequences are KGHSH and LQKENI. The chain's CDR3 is CASSPPGQEETQYF. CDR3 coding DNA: TGTGCCAGCTCACCACCCGGCCAGGAAGAGACCCAGTACTTC.

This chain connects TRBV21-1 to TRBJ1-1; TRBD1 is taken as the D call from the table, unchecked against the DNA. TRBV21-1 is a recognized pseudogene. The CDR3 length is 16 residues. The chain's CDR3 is CASSKEERGMNTEAFF. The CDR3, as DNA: TGTGCCAGCAGCAAAGAGGAAAGGGGAATGAACACTGAAGCTTTCTTT.

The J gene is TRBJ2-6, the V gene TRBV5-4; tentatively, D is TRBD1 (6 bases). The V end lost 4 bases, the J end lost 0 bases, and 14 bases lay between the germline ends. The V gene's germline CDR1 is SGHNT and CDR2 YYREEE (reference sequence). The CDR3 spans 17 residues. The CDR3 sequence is CASSAPGQDSGANVLTF. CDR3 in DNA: TGTGCCAGCAGCGCACCGGGACAAGACTCTGGGGCCAACGTCCTGACTTTC.

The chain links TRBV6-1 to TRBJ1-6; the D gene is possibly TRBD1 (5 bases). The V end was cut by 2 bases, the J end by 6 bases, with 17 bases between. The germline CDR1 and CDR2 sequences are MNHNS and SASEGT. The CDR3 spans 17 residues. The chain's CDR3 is CASSENEPRAGNSPLHF. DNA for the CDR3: TGTGCCAGCAGTGAAAACGAACCCAGGGCTGGTAATTCACCCCTCCACTTT.

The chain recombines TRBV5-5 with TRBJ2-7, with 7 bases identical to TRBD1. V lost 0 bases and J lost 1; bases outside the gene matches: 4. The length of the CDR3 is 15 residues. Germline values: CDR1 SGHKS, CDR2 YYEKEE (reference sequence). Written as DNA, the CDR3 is TGTGCCAGCAGCTTGGCCCCGGGACAGTCCTACGAGCAGTACTTC. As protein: CASSLAPGQSYEQYF. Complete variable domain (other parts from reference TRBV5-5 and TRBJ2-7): DAGVTQSPTHLIKTRGQQVTLRCSPISGHKSVSWYQQVLGQGPQFIFQYYEKEERGRGNFPDRFSARQFPNYSSELNVNALLLGDSALYLCASSLAPGQSYEQYFGPGTRLTVT.

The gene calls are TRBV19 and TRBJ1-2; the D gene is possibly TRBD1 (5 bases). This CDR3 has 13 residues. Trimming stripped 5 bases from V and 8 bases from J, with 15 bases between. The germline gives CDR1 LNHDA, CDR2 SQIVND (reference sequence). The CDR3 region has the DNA TGTGCCAGTAGTGATGTGGCGGGGGACGGCTACACCTTC. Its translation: CASSDVAGDGYTF.